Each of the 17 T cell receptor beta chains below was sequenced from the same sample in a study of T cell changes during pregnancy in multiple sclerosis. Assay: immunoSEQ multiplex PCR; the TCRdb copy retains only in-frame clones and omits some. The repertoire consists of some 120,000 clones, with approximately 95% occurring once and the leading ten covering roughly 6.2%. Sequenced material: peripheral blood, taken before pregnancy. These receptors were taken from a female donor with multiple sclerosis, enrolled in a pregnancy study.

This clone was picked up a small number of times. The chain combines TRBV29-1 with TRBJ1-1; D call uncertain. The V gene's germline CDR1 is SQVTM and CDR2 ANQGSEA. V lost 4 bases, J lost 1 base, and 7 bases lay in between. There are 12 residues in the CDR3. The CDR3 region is CSVARENTEAFF. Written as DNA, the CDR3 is TGCAGCGTTGCCCGAGAGAACACTGAAGCTTTCTTT.

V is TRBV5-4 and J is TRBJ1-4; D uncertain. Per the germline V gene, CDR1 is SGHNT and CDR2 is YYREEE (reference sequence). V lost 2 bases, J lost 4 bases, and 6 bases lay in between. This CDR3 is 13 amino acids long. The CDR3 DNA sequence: TGTGCCAGCAGCTTTCAAAATAATGAAAAACTGTTTTTT. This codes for CASSFQNNEKLFF. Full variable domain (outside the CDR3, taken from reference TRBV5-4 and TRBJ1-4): ETGVTQSPTHLIKTRGQQVTLRCSSQSGHNTVSWYQQALGQGPQFIFQYYREEENGRGNFPPRFSGLQFPNYSSELNVNALELDDSALYLCASSFQNNEKLFFGSGTQLSVL.

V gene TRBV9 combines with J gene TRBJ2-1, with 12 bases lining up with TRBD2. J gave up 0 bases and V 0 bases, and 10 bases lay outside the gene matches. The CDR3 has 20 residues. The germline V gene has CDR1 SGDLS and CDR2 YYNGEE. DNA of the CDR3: TGTGCCAGCAGCGTAGCTTCAGGACTAGCGGGACAAAGCTCCTACAATGAGCAGTTCTTC. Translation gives CASSVASGLAGQSSYNEQFF.

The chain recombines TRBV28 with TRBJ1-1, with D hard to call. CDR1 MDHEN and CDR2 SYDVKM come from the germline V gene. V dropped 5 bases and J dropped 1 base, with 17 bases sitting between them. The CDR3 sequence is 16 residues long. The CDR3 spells CASSKRPGTRNTEAFF. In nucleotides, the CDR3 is TGTGCCAGCAGTAAGAGGCCGGGCACTAGGAACACTGAAGCTTTCTTT.

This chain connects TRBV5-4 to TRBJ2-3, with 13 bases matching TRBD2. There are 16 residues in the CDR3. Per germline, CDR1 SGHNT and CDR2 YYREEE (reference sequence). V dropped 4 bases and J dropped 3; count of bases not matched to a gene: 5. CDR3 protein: CASSPGTSGVTDTQYF. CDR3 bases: TGTGCCAGCAGCCCCGGGACTAGCGGGGTGACAGATACGCAGTATTTT.

The CDR3 DNA reads as TGTGCCAGCTCACCATATGAGATAGCGGCAGGGACAGATACGCAGTATTTT. As protein: CASSPYEIAAGTDTQYF. V and J are TRBV18 and TRBJ2-3; maybe TRBD2 (6 bases). This CDR3 has 17 residues. Germline-derived CDR1 and CDR2 are KGHSH and LQKENI. The V end lost 2 bases, the J end lost 3 bases, and 18 bases lay between the germline ends.

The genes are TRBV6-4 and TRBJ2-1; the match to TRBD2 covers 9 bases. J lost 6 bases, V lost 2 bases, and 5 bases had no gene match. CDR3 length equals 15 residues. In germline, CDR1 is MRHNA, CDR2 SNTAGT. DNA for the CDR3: TGTGCCAGCAGTGACGGGGTAGCGGGAGTCAATGAGCAGTTCTTC. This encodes CASSDGVAGVNEQFF.

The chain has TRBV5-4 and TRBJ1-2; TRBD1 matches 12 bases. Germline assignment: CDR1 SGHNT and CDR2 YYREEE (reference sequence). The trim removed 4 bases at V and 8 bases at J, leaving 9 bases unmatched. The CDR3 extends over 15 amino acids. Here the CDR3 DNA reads TGTGCCAGCAGCGGTCGGGACAGGGGGCTTTGGGGCTACACCTTC. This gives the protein CASSGRDRGLWGYTF.

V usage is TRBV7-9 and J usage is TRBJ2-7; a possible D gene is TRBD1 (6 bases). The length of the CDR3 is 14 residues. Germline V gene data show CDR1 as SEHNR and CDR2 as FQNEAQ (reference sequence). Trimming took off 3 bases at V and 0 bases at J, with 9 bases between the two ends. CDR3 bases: TGTGCCAGCAGCTTCGACAGGAGCTCCTACGAGCAGTACTTC. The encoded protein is CASSFDRSSYEQYF.

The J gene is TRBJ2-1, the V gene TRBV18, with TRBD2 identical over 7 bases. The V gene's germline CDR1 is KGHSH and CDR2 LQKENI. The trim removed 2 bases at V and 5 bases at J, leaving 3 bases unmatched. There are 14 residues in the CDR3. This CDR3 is CASSPGLADNEQFF. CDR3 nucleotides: TGTGCCAGCTCACCAGGTCTAGCGGACAATGAGCAGTTCTTC.

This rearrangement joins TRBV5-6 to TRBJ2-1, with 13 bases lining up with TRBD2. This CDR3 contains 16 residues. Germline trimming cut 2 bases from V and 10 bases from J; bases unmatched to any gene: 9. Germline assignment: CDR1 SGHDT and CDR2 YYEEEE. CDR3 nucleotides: TGTGCCAGCAGCTTTGTCACTAGCGGGAGGGCCGGGGAGCAGTTCTTC. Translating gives CASSFVTSGRAGEQFF.

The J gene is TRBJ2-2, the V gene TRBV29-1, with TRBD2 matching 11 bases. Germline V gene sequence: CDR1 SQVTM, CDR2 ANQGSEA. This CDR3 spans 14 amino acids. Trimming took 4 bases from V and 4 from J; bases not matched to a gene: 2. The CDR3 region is CSVGLAGGTGELFF. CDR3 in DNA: TGCAGCGTTGGGCTAGCGGGAGGCACCGGGGAGCTGTTTTTT.

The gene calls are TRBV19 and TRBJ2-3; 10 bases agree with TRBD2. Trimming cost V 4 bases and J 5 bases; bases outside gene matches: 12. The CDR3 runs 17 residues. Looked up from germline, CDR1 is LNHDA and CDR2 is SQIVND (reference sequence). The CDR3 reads CASSTPALAGTVDTQYF. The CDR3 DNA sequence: TGTGCCAGTAGTACCCCTGCACTAGCGGGGACAGTAGATACGCAGTATTTT.

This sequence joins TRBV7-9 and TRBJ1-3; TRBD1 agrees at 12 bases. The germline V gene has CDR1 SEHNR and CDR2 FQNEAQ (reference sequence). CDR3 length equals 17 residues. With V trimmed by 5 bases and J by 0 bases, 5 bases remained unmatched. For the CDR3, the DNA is TGTGCCAGCAGCGGAGGGGACAGGGGGCACTCTGGAAACACCATATATTTT. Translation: CASSGGDRGHSGNTIYF.

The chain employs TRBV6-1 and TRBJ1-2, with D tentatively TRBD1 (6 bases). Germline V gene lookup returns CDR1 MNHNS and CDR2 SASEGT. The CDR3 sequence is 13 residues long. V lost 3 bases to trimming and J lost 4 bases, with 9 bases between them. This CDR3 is CASSETGLYGYTF. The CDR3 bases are TGTGCCAGCAGTGAGACAGGACTCTATGGCTACACCTTC.

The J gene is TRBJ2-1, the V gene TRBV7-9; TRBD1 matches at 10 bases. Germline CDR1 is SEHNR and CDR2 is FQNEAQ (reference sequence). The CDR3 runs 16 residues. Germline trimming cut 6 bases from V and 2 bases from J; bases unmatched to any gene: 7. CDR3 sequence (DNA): TGTGCCAGCAGTCATAGGACAGGGGGTACCTACAATGAGCAGTTCTTC. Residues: CASSHRTGGTYNEQFF. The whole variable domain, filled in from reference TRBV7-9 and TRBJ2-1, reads DTGVSQNPRHKITKRGQNVTFRCDPISEHNRLYWYRQTLGQGPEFLTYFQNEAQLEKSRLLSDRFSAERPKGSFSTLEIQRTEQGDSAMYLCASSHRTGGTYNEQFFGPGTRLTVL.

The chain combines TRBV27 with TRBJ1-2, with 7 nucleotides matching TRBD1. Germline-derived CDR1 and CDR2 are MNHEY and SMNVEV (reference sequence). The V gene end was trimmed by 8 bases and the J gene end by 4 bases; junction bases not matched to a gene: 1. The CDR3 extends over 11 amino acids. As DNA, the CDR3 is TGTGCCAGCCGACAGGGCTATGGCTACACCTTC. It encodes CASRQGYGYTF.